This T cell receptor (beta chain) was found in a study of blood T cell repertoires in COVID-19. Turning to the study itself: From the United States, Italy and Spain came samples of acute and convalescent COVID-19. The cDNA or gDNA used as material had been derived from T cells, B-cell-depleted T cells, or PBMCs.

The data were produced by immunoSEQ multiplex PCR, yet TCRdb's version contains in-frame clones alone and is incomplete. The profile shows 75,000 to 95,000 clones, approximately 91% of them singletons. Between the trimmed V and J ends, which lost 1 base and 5 bases, there was a span of 14 bases. The germline V gene encodes CDR1 SGHTA and CDR2 FQGTGA. This CDR3 is 16 amino acids long. The sample was peripheral blood. This clonotype was sampled from a man between 60 and 70 years old with acute or convalescent COVID-19. The genes are TRBV7-3 and TRBJ2-2, with D unclear. As DNA, the CDR3 is TGTGCCAGCAGCTTAAACCCGCTAGGCTCTACCGGGGAGCTGTTTTTT. This encodes CASSLNPLGSTGELFF.